The rows below give T cell receptor beta chains drawn from one sample of a study of blood T cell repertoires in COVID-19. TCRdb's copy holds only in-frame clones and misses some; the assay was immunoSEQ multiplex PCR. The sample carries fewer than 400,000 clones, roughly nine tenths recorded once. The sample taken for sequencing was peripheral blood. These TCRs come from a woman aged 25-40 years with COVID-19, enrolled during active disease. The CDR3 runs from the conserved cysteine through the conserved F or W.

CDR3	V	J
CASTPWGQGNSPLHF	TRBV5-1	TRBJ1-6
CASRTGTGSYGYTF	TRBV27	TRBJ1-2
CASIRDSGYSGNTIYF	TRBV19	TRBJ1-3
CASRIDRSSYEQYF	TRBV2	TRBJ2-7
CASSPSIGGATEAFF	TRBV18	TRBJ1-1
CADRDSLNHEAFF	TRBV13	TRBJ1-1
CASSDDLRGGELFF	TRBV9	TRBJ2-2
CASTSTEYNEQFF	TRBV25-1	TRBJ2-1
CASSVPGQTTYNEQFF	TRBV18	TRBJ2-1
CASSPYGGFGEKLFF	TRBV6-5	TRBJ1-4
CASSQGPSGSYEQYF	TRBV4-3	TRBJ2-7
CASSPITGEAFF	TRBV5-5	TRBJ1-1
CASSELGGGRAKNIQYF	TRBV2	TRBJ2-4
CATSRDRAKTQPQHF	TRBV15	TRBJ1-5
CASSQGREQYF	TRBV4-2	TRBJ2-7
CASRTTGGNYGYTF	TRBV18	TRBJ1-2
CASSLDRGDNQPQHF	TRBV6-5	TRBJ1-5
CASSKDGPGELFF	TRBV2	TRBJ2-2
CASSKDRVVEQFF	TRBV19	TRBJ2-1
CATSDSGTQETQYF	TRBV24-1	TRBJ2-5
CASSPPRGRTEAFF	TRBV4-1	TRBJ1-1
CASSLGRGISGTEAFF	TRBV5-5	TRBJ1-1
CASSFPRGNEQFF	TRBV6-5	TRBJ2-1
CASASGQETQYF	TRBV18	TRBJ2-5
CASRPGSSTDTQYF	TRBV5-1	TRBJ2-3
CASSFGGQETQYF	TRBV7-2	TRBJ2-5
CASRLFALRAGRFF	TRBV11-3	TRBJ2-1
CASSDSRQQVREEPQHF	TRBV6-4	TRBJ1-5